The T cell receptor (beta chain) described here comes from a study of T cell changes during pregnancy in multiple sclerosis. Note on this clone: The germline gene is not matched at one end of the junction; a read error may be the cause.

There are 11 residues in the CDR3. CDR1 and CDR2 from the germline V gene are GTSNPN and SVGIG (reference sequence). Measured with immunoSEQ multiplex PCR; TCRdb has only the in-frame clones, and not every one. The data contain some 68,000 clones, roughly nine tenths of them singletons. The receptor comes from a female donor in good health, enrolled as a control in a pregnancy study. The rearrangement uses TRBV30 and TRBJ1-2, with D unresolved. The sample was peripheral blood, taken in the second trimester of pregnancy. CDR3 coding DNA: TGTGCCTGGAGCGCCCCCCCGACACAAAGATTC. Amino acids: CAWSAPPTQRF.